Here is one T cell receptor (beta chain) with its context. This entry is derived from a study of blood T cell repertoires in COVID-19. Some clones are missing from TCRdb's copy, which holds only in-frame ones; the method was immunoSEQ multiplex PCR. This table holds about 30,000 clones, about 91% found once. The receptor was derived from a human donor with active COVID-19. The donor label of this sample is uncertain. Sequencing used peripheral blood.

The CDR3: CASSLVSGPSGRGGTQYF. CDR3 bases: TGTGCCAGCAGCTTAGTCTCGGGTCCTAGCGGGAGAGGAGGCACGCAGTATTTT. The chain combines TRBV7-2 with TRBJ2-3; 10 bases match TRBD2. The CDR3 consists of 18 residues. Per the germline V gene, CDR1 is SGHTA and CDR2 is FQGNSA. V lost 1 base to trimming and J lost 9 bases; unmatched junction nucleotides: 16.